What follows is one T cell receptor (beta chain) and its context. The sample comes from a study of blood T cell repertoires in COVID-19. Measured with immunoSEQ multiplex PCR; TCRdb has only the in-frame clones, and not every one. The repertoire holds hundreds of thousands of clones, with around nine tenths as singletons. The CDR3 covers 15 residues. The J segment lost 1 base and the V segment lost 4 bases, leaving 6 bases of the junction unmatched. CDR1 LGHNA and CDR2 YSLEER come from the germline V gene. The receptor comes from an older man with acute or convalescent COVID-19. The material sequenced was peripheral blood. The genes are TRBV4-3 and TRBJ1-1, with 7 bases aligning to TRBD1. The CDR3 spells CASSRGTAENTEAFF. CDR3 sequence (DNA): TGCGCCAGCAGCCGAGGGACAGCCGAGAACACTGAAGCTTTCTTT.